This T cell receptor beta chain stems from a study of blood T cell repertoires in COVID-19. Study-level background: Nucleic acid was either cDNA or gDNA, and it came from T cells, B-cell-depleted T cells, or PBMCs.

Sequenced by immunoSEQ multiplex PCR; TCRdb stores in-frame clones only, minus some. The sample lists 180,000 or so clones, 86% occurring once. Seattle cases were enrolled at active infection and followed longitudinally. Sequenced input: peripheral blood. This sequence originates from a woman aged 55-69 years with COVID-19, enrolled during active disease.

The CDR3 protein is CAWSPRGEAFF. The CDR3 nucleotides read TGTGCCTGGAGTCCCCGGGGGGAAGCTTTCTTT. The genes are TRBV30 and TRBJ1-1, with D possibly TRBD1 on 5 matching bases. Looked up from germline, CDR1 is GTSNPN and CDR2 is SVGIG (reference sequence). The CDR3 has 11 residues. V was trimmed by 2 bases and J by 8 bases, leaving 9 bases between them. Full variable domain (rest looked up from reference TRBV30 and TRBJ1-1): SQTIHQWPATLVQPVGSPLSLECTVEGTSNPNLYWYRQAAGRGLQLLFYSVGIGQISSEVPQNLSASRPQDRQFILSSKKLLLSDSGFYLCAWSPRGEAFFGQGTRLTVV.